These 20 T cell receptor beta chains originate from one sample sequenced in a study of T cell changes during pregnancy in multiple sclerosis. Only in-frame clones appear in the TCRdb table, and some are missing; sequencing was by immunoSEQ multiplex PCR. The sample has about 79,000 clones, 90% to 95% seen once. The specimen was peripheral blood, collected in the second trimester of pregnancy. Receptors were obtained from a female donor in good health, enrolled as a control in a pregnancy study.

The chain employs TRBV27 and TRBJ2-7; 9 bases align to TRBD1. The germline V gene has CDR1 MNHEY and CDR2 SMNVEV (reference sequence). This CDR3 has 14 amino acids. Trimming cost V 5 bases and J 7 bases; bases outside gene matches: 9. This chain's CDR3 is CASSLGQGTKEQYF. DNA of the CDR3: TGTGCCAGCAGTCTGGGACAGGGAACGAAGGAGCAGTACTTC.

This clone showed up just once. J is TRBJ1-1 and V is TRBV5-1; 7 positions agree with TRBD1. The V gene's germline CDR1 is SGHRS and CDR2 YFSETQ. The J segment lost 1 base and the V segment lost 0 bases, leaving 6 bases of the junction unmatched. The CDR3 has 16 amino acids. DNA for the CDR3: TGCGCCAGCAGCTTGGACAGGGGCGCGGGGAACACTGAAGCTTTCTTT. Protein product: CASSLDRGAGNTEAFF.

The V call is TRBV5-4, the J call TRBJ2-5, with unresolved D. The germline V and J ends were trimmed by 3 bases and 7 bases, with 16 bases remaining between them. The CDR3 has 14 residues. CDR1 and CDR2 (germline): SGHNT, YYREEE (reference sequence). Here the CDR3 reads CASSSAAGSWTQYF. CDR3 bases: TGTGCCAGCAGCTCGGCGGCCGGGTCGTGGACCCAGTACTTC. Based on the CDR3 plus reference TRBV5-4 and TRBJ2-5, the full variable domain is ETGVTQSPTHLIKTRGQQVTLRCSSQSGHNTVSWYQQALGQGPQFIFQYYREEENGRGNFPPRFSGLQFPNYSSELNVNALELDDSALYLCASSSAAGSWTQYFGPGTRLLVL.

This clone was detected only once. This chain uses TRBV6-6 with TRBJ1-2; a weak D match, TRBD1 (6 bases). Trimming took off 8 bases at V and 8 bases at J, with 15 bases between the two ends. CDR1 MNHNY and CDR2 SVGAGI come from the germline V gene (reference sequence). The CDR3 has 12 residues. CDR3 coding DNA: TGTGCCAGCCGACAGGCCGACCTGGGCTACACCTTC. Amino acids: CASRQADLGYTF.

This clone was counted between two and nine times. The CDR3 sequence: CAISERSGQGNTEAFF. In nucleotides, the CDR3 is TGTGCCATCAGTGAGAGGAGTGGCCAGGGGAACACTGAAGCTTTCTTT. V and J are TRBV10-3 and TRBJ1-1, with D possibly TRBD1 on 5 matching bases. Trimming cost V 2 bases and J 1 base, with 14 bases left between them. The CDR3 totals 16 residues. The V gene's germline CDR1 is ENHRY and CDR2 SYGVKD.

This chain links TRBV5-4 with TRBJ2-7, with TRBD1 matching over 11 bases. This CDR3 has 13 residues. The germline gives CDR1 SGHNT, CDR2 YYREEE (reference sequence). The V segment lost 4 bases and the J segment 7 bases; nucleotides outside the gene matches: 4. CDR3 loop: CASSPDRGREQYF. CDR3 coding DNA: TGTGCCAGCAGCCCGGACAGGGGGCGTGAGCAGTACTTC.

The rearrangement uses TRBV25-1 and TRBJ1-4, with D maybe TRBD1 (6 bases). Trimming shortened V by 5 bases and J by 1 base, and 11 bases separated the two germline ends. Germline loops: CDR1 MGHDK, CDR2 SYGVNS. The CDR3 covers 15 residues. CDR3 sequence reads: CASSTVTGTNEKLFF. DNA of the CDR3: TGTGCCAGCAGTACCGTGACAGGAACTAATGAAAAACTGTTTTTT.

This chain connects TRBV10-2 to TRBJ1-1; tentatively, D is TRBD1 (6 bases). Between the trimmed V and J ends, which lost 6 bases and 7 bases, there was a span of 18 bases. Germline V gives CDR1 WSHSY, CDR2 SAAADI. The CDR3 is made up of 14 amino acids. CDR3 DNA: TGCGCCAGCAGAGACACCGGGACAAATGGTGAAGCTTTCTTT. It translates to CASRDTGTNGEAFF.

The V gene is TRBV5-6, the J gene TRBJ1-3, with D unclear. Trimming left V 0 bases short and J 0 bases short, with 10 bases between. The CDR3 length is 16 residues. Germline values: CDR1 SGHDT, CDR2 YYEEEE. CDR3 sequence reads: CASSLAGVSSGNTIYF. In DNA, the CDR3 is TGTGCCAGCAGCTTGGCCGGGGTAAGCTCTGGAAACACCATATATTTT.

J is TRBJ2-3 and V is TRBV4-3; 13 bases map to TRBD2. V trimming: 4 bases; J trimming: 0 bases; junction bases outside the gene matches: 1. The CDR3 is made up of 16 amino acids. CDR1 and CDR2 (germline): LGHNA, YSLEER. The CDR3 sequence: CASSLLAGGSTDTQYF. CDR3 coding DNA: TGCGCCAGCAGCCTACTAGCGGGGGGGAGCACAGATACGCAGTATTTT.

The CDR3 coding sequence is TGTGCCAGTAGTATCCCGGGACAGTCCTATGGCTACACCTTC. Residues: CASSIPGQSYGYTF. The J gene is TRBJ1-2, the V gene TRBV19, with TRBD1 matching 7 bases. This CDR3 spans 14 amino acids. The trim removed 3 bases at V and 4 bases at J, leaving 5 bases unmatched. Germline CDR1 and CDR2: LNHDA and SQIVND (reference sequence).

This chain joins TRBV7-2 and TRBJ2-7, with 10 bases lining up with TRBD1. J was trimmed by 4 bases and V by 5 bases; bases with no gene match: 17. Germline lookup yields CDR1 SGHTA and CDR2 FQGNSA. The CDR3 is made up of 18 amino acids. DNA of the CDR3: TGTGCCAGCAGCGACCGGGACAGGGGAACTCTTAGGGCTTACGAGCAGTACTTC. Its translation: CASSDRDRGTLRAYEQYF.

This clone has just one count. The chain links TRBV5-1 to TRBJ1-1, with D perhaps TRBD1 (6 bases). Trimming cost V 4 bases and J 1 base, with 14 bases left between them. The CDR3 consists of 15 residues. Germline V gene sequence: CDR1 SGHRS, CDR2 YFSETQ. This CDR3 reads CASSLQTGTNTEAFF. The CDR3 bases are TGCGCCAGCAGCCTCCAGACAGGAACGAACACTGAAGCTTTCTTT.

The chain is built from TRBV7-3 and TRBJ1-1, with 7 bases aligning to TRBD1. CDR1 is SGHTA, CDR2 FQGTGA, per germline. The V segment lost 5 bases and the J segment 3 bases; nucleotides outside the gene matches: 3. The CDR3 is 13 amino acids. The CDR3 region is CASSPDRDTEAFF. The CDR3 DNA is TGTGCCAGCAGCCCAGACAGGGACACTGAAGCTTTCTTT.

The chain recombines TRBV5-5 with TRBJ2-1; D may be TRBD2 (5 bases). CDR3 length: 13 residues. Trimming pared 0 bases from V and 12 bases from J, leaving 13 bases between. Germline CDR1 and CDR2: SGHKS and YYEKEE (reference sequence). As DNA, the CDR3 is TGTGCCAGCAGCTTGGGAGGGTGGGATATGCAGTTCTTC. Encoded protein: CASSLGGWDMQFF.

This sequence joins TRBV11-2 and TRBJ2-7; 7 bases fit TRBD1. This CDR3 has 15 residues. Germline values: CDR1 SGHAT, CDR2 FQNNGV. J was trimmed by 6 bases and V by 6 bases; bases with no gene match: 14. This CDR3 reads CASRVGTDLPVEQYF. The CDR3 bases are TGTGCCAGCAGAGTAGGGACAGACCTCCCGGTCGAGCAGTACTTC.

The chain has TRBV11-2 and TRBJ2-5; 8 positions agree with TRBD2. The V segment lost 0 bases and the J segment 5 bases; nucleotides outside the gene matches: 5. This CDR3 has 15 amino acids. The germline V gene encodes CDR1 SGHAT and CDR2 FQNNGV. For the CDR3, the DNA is TGTGCCAGCAGCTTAGACGGGGGGGCTGTTGAGACCCAGTACTTC. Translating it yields CASSLDGGAVETQYF.

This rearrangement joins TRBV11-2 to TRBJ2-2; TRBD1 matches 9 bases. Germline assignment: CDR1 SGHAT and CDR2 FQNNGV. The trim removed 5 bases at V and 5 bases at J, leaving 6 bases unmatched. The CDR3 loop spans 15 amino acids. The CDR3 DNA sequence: TGTGCCAGCAGCCGCCGGGACAGGGTGACCGGGGAGCTGTTTTTT. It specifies CASSRRDRVTGELFF.

The CDR3 sequence: CASSFRLAGHNEQFF. For the CDR3, the DNA is TGTGCCAGCAGCTTTAGACTAGCGGGGCACAATGAGCAGTTCTTC. The chain carries TRBV7-2 and TRBJ2-1, with 11 bases fitting TRBD2. CDR3 size: 15 residues. Trimming removed 3 bases from V and 5 bases from J; junction bases left unmatched: 3. Germline loops: CDR1 SGHTA, CDR2 FQGNSA.

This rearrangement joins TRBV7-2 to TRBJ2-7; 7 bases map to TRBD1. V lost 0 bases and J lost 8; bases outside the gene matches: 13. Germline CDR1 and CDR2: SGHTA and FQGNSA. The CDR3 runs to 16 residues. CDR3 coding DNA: TGTGCCAGCAGCTTAGCCCGGGACAGCTCTACGATTCAGCAGTACTTC. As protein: CASSLARDSSTIQQYF. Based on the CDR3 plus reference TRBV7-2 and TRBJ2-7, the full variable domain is GAGVSQSPSNKVTEKGKDVELRCDPISGHTALYWYRQSLGQGLEFLIYFQGNSAPDKSGLPSDRFSAERTGGSVSTLTIQRTQQEDSAVYLCASSLARDSSTIQQYFGPGTRLTVT.